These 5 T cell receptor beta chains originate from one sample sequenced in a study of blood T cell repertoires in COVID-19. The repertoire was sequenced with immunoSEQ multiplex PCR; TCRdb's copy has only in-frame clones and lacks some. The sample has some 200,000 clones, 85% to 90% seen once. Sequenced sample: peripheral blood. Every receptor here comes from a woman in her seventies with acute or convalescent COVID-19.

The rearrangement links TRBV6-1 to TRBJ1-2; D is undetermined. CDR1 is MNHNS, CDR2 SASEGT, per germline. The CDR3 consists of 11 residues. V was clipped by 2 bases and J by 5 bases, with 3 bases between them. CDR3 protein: CASSESYGYTF. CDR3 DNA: TGTGCCAGCAGTGAATCGTATGGCTACACCTTC.

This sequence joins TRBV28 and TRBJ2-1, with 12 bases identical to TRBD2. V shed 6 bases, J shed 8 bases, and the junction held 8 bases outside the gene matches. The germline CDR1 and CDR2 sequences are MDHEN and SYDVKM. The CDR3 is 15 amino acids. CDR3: CASRLLAGGPYEQFF. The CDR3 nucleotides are TGTGCCAGCAGACTGCTAGCGGGAGGGCCGTATGAGCAGTTCTTC.

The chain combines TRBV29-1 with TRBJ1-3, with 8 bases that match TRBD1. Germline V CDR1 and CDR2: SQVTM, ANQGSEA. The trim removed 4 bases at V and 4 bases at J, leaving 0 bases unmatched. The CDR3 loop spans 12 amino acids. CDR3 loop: CSVGTGGNTIYF. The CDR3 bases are TGCAGCGTTGGGACAGGGGGAAACACCATATATTTT.

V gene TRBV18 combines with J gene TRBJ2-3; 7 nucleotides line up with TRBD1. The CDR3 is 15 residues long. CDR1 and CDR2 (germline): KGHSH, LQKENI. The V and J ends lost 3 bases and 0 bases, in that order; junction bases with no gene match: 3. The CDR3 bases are TGTGCCAGCTCACCCGGACAGGCTAGCACAGATACGCAGTATTTT. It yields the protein CASSPGQASTDTQYF. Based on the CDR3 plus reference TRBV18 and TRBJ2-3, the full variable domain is NAGVMQNPRHLVRRRGQEARLRCSPMKGHSHVYWYRQLPEEGLKFMVYLQKENIIDESGMPKERFSAEFPKEGPSILRIQQVVRGDSAAYFCASSPGQASTDTQYFGPGTRLTVL.

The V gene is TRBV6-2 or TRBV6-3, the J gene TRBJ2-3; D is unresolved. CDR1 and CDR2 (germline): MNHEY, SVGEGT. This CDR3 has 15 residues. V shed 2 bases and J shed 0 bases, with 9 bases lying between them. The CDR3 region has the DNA TGTGCCAGCAGTTACCGCCTAGAAAGCACAGATACGCAGTATTTT. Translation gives CASSYRLESTDTQYF.